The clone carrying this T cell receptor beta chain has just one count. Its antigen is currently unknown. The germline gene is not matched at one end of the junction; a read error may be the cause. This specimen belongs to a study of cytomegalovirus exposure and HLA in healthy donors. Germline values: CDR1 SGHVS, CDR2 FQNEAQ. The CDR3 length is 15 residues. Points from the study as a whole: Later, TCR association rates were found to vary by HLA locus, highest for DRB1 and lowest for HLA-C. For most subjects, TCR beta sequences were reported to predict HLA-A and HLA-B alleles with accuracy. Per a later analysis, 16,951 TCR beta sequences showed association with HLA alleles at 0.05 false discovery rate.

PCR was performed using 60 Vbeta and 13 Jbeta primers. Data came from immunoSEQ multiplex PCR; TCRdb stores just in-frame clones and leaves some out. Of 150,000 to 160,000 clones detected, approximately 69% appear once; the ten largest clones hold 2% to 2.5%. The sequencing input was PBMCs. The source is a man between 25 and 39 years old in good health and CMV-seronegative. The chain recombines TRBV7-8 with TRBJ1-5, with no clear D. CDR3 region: CASSLDTNSNQPQNF. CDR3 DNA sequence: TGTGCCAGCAGCTTAGACACTAATAGCAATCAGCCCCAGAATTTT.